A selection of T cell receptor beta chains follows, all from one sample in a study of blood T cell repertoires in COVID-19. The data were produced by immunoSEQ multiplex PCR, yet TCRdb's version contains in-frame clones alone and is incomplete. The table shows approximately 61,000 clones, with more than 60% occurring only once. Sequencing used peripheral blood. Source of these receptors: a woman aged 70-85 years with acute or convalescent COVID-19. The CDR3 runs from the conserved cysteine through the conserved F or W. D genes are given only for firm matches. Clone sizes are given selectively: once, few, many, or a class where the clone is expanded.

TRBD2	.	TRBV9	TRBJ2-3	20	CASSVVGSRTSGEITDTQYF	TGTGCCAGCAGCGTAGTTGGGTCGAGGACTAGCGGGGAAATTACAGATACGCAGTATTTT
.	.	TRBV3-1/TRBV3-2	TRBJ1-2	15	CASSGPPLVLYGYTF	TGTGCCAGCAGCGGCCCCCCCCTAGTTCTCTATGGCTACACCTTC
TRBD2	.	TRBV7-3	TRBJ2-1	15	CASSFSGGTHNEQFF	TGTGCCAGCAGCTTTAGCGGGGGGACCCACAATGAGCAGTTCTTC
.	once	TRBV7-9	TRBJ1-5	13	CASSSGVNQPQHF	TGTGCCAGCAGCTCGGGTGTCAATCAGCCCCAGCATTTT
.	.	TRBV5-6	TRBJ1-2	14	CASSLQGLNYGYTF	TGTGCCAGCAGCTTGCAGGGTCTTAACTATGGCTACACCTTC
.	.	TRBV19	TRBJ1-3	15	CASSPRAIAGNTIYF	TGTGCCAGTAGTCCCCGGGCAATAGCGGGAAACACCATATATTTT
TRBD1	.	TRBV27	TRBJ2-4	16	CASSSGTGEAKNIQYF	TGTGCCAGCAGTTCCGGGACAGGGGAAGCCAAAAACATTCAGTACTTC
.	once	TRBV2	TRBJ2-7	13	CASNRGGVYEQYF	TGTGCCAGCAACAGGGGAGGAGTATACGAGCAGTACTTC
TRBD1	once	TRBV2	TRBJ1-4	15	CASSEGGQANEKLFF	TGTGCCAGCAGTGAGGGGGGACAGGCAAATGAAAAACTGTTTTTT
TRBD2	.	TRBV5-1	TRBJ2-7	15	CASSAGLDSAYEQYF	TGCGCCAGCAGCGCAGGACTAGATTCAGCCTACGAGCAGTACTTC